This record covers a single T cell receptor beta chain. Its antigen is currently unknown. Clones were read by immunoSEQ multiplex PCR, and TCRdb kept only the in-frame ones, dropping some. Of some 64,000 clones in the sample, just over 90% were seen once. The sample belongs to a study of OX40 agonist ivuxolimab in advanced cancers. The study's findings and limits: Clonal expansion among partial responders at 0.1-3.0 mg/kg ranked near the lowest. Fewer expanded clones were found on average in CD4+ than in CD8+ T cells. Several nonresponders also turned out to have low normalized T-cell clonal expansion. It was not determined which antigens were specifically recognized by the peripheral T cells that had undergone clonal expansion.

The source is an adult with an advanced solid tumor such as melanoma, head and neck, liver or kidney cancer. Sample: CD4+ or CD8+ T cells sorted from blood, taken in a trial of the OX40 agonist ivuxolimab.

CDR3 nucleotide sequence: TGTGCCAGCAGCCAGGGACAGCACTATGGCTACACCTTC. Residues: CASSQGQHYGYTF. This sequence joins TRBV7-9 and TRBJ1-2; 7 positions agree with TRBD1. Germline V lookup: CDR1 SEHNR, CDR2 FQNEAQ (reference sequence). The V gene end was trimmed by 5 bases and the J gene end by 3 bases; junction bases not matched to a gene: 3. The CDR3 consists of 13 residues.